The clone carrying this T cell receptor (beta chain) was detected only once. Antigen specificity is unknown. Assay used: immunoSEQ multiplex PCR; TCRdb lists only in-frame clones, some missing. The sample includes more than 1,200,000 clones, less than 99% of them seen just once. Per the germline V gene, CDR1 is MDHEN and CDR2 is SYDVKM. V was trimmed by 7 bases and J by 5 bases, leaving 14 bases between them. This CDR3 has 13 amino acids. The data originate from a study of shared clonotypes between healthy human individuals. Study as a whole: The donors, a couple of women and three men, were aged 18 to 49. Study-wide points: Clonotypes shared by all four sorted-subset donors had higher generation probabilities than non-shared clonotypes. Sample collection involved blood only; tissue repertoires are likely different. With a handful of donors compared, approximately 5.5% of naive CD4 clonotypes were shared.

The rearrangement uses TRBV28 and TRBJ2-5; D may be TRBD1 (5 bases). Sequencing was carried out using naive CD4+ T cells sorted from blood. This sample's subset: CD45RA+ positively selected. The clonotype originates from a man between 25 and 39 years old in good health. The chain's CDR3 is CASIHQGRETQYF. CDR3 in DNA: TGTGCCAGCATTCACCAGGGTCGCGAGACCCAGTACTTC. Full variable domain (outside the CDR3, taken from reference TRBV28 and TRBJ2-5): DVKVTQSSRYLVKRTGEKVFLECVQDMDHENMFWYRQDPGLGLRLIYFSYDVKMKEKGDIPEGYSVSREKKERFSLILESASTNQTSMYLCASIHQGRETQYFGPGTRLLVL.